Detailed here is one TCR beta chain. Its antigen is not known. J lost 5 bases, V lost 4 bases, and 7 bases had no gene match. The germline V gene encodes CDR1 SGHRS and CDR2 YFSETQ. CDR3 length: 14 amino acids. Some clones are missing from TCRdb's copy, which holds only in-frame ones; the method was immunoSEQ multiplex PCR. The table lists 60,000 to 65,000 clones, around 93% of them singletons, with 0.44% in the top ten. This entry belongs to a study of OX40 agonist ivuxolimab in advanced cancers. About the study: Partial responses were recorded for three patients, including one with hepatocellular carcinoma and two with cutaneous melanoma.

Peripheral blood came from all dose cohorts at three timepoints. Overall study findings and caveats: The mean number of expanded clones was higher in CD8+ T cells than in CD4+. Clonal expansion was seen in CD4+ and CD8+ blood T cells by week 6 at 0.1 to 3.0 mg/kg.

The chain uses TRBV5-1 and TRBJ1-2; 8 bases are a match to TRBD1. This receptor was taken from an adult with an advanced solid tumor such as melanoma, head and neck, liver or kidney cancer. The sequenced sample was CD4+ or CD8+ T cells sorted from blood, obtained in a trial of the OX40 agonist ivuxolimab. The CDR3 DNA reads TGCGCCAGCAGCACCGGACAGGGTGGGTATGGCTACACCTTC. Translation gives CASSTGQGGYGYTF.